The source of this T cell receptor (beta chain) is a study of blood T cell repertoires in COVID-19. On the study more broadly: Collection of acute and convalescent COVID-19 samples took place in the United States, Italy and Spain. PBMCs, B-cell-depleted T cells, or T cells were the source of the cDNA or gDNA that made up the material.

This clone came up many times. The ends were cut back, 4 bases at V and 5 bases at J, with 15 bases in the middle. This CDR3 comprises 14 residues. Germline loops: CDR1 SGHNT, CDR2 YYREEE (reference sequence). Per the original methods: Nucleated cell number was recorded as an estimate derived from reference gene primer amplification. Clones were read by immunoSEQ multiplex PCR, and TCRdb kept only the in-frame ones, dropping some. Clone size and V and J calls were adopted from that table, with D and trimming inferred from the DNA. The sample carries approximately 98,000 clones, 82% recorded once. Input material: peripheral blood. The TCR was taken from an elderly man with acute or convalescent COVID-19. The rearrangement uses TRBV5-4 and TRBJ1-1; D may be TRBD1 (6 bases). CDR3 protein: CASSAGGAGTEAFF. The CDR3 bases are TGTGCCAGCAGCGCCGGGGGGGCGGGGACTGAAGCTTTCTTT. Full variable domain (rest looked up from reference TRBV5-4 and TRBJ1-1): ETGVTQSPTHLIKTRGQQVTLRCSSQSGHNTVSWYQQALGQGPQFIFQYYREEENGRGNFPPRFSGLQFPNYSSELNVNALELDDSALYLCASSAGGAGTEAFFGQGTRLTVV.